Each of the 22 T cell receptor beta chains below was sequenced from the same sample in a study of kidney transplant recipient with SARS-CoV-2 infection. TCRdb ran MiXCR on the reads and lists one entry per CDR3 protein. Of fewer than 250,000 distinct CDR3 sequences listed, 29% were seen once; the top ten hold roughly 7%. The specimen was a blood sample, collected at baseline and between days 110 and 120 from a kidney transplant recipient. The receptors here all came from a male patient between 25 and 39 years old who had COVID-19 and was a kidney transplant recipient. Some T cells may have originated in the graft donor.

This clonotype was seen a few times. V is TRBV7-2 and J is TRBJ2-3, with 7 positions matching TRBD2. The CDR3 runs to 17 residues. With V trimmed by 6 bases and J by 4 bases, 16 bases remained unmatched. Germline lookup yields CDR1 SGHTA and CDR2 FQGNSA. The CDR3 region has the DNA TGTGCCAGCAGACGATTTAGCGGGTGGAGGATCTCAGATACGCAGTATTTT. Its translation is CASRRFSGWRISDTQYF.

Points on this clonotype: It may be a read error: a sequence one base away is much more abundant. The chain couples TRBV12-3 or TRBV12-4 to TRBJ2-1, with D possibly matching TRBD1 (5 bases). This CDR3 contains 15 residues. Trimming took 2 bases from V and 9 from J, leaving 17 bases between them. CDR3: CASSLTGFQHSEQFF. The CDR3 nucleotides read TGTGCCAGCAGTTTAACAGGATTCCAGCACAGTGAGCAGTTCTTC.

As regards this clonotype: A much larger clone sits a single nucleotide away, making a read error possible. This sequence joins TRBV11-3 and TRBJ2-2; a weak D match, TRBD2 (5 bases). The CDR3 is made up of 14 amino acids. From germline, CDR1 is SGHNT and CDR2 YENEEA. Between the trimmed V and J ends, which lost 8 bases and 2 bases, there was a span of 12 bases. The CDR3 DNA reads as TGTGCCAGCGAGGGCAGGATCAACACCGGGGAGCTGTTTTTT. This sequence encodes CASEGRINTGELFF.

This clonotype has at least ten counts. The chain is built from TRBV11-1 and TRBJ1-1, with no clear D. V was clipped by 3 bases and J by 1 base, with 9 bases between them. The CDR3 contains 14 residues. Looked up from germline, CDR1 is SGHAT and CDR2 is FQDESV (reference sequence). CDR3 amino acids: CASSFQDPNTEAFF. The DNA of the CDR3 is TGTGCCAGCAGCTTCCAGGATCCGAACACTGAAGCTTTCTTT.

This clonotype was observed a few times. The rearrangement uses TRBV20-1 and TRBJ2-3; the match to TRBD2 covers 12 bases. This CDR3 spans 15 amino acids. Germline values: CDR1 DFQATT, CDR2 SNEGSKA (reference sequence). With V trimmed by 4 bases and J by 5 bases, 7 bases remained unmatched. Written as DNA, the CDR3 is TGCAGTGCTACCCTAGCGGGAGGGCCGGGAGATACGCAGTATTTT. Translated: CSATLAGGPGDTQYF.

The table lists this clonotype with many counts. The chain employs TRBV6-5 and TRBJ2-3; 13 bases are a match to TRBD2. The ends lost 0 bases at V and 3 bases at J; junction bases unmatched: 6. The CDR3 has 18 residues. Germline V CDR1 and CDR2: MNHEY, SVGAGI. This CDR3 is CASSYSPPGLAGTDTQYF. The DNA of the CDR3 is TGTGCCAGCAGTTACTCGCCCCCGGGACTAGCGGGAACAGATACGCAGTATTTT.

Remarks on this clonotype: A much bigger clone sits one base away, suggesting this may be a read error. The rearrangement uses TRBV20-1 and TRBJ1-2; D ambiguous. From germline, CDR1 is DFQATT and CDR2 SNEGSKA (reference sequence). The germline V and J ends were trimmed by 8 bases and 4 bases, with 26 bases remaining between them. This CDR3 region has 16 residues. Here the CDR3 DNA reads TGCAGTACTGCAAAGTTGCTGTTTCGAAAGACCTATGGCTACACCTTC. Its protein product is CSTAKLLFRKTYGYTF.

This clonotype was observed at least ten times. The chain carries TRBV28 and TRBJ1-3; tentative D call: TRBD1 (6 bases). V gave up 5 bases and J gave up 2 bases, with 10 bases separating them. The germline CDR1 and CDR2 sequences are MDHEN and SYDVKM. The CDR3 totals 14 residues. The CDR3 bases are TGTGCCAGCAGTAGCGGGGGGCCTGGAAACACCATATATTTT. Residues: CASSSGGPGNTIYF.

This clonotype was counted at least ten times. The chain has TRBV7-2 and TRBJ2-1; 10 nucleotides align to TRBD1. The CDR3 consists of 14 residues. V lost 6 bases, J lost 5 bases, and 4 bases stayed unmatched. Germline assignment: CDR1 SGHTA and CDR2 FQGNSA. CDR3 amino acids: CASRTGTGDNEQFF. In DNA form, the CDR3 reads TGTGCCAGCAGGACCGGGACAGGGGACAATGAGCAGTTCTTC.

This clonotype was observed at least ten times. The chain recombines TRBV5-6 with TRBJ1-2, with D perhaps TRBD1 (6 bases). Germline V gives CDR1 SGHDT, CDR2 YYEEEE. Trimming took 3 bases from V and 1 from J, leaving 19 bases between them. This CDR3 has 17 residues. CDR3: CASSYRTNHRVNYGYTF. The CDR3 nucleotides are TGTGCCAGCAGCTACCGAACTAACCACAGGGTTAACTATGGCTACACCTTC.

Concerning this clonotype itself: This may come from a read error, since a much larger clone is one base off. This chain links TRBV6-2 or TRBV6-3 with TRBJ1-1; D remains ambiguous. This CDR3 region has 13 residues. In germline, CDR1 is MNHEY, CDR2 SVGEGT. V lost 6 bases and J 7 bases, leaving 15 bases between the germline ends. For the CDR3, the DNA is TGTGCCAGCAGCTTACGGGGTTACAATGAAGCTTTCTTT. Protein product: CASSLRGYNEAFF.

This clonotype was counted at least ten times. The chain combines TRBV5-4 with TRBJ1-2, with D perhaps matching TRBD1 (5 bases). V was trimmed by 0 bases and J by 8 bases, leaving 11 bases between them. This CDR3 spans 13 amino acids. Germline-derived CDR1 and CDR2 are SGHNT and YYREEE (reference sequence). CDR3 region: CASSLGRDRGYTF. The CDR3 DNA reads TGTGCCAGCAGCTTGGGCCGGGACCGGGGCTACACCTTC. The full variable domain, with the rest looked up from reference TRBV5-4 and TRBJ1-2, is ETGVTQSPTHLIKTRGQQVTLRCSSQSGHNTVSWYQQALGQGPQFIFQYYREEENGRGNFPPRFSGLQFPNYSSELNVNALELDDSALYLCASSLGRDRGYTFGSGTRLTVV.

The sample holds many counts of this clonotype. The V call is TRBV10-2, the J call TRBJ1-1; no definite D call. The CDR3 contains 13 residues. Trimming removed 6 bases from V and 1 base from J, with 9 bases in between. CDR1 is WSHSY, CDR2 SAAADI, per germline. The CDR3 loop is CASRGSGNTEAFF. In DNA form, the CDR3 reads TGCGCCAGCAGGGGGAGTGGGAACACTGAAGCTTTCTTT.

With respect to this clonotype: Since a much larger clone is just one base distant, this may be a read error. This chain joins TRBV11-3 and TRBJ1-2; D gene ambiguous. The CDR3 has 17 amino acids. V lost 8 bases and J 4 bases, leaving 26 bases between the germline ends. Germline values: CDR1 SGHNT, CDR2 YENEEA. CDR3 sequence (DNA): TGTGCCAGCGGCCAAAATACCGATCTCGGAAAGACCTATGGCTACACCTTC. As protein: CASGQNTDLGKTYGYTF.

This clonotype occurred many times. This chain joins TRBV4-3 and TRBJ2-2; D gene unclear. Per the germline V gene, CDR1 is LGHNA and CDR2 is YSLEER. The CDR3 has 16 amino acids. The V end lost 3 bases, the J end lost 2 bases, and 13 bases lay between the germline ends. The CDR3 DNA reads TGCGCCAGCAGCCAGAGTCAAATGCGAAACACCGGGGAGCTGTTTTTT. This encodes CASSQSQMRNTGELFF.

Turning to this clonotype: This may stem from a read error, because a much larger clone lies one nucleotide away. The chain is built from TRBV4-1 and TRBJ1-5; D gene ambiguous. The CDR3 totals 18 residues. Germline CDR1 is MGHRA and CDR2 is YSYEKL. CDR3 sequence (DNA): TGCGCCAGCAGCCAAGATGTCAATCGGGGAAGCGTGGATCAGCTCCAGCATTTT. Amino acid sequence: CASSQDVNRGSVDQLQHF.

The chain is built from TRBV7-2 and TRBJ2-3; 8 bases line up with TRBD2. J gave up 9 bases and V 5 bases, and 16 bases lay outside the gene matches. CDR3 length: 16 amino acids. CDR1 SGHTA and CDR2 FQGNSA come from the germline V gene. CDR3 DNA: TGTGCCAGCAGCCAGGGGTCGAGCGGGGGCCAGGGAACGCAGTATTTT. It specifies CASSQGSSGGQGTQYF.

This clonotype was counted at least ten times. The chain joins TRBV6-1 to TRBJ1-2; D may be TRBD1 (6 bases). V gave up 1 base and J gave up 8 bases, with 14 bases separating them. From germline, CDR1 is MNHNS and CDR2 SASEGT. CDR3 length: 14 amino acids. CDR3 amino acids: CASSEVTGIQGYTF. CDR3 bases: TGTGCCAGCAGTGAAGTTACAGGGATTCAGGGCTACACCTTC.

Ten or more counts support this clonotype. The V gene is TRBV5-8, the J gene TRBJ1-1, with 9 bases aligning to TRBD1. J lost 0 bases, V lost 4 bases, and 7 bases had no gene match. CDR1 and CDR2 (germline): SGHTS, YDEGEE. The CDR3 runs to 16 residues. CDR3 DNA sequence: TGTGCCAGCAGCCGAAAGGACAGGGGAATGAACACTGAAGCTTTCTTT. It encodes CASSRKDRGMNTEAFF.

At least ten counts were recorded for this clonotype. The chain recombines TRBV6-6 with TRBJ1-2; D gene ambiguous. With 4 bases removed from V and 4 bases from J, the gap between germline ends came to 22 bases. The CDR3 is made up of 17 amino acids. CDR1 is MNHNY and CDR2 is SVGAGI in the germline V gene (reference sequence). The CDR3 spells CASSCVVGGRKTYGYTF. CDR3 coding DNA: TGTGCCAGCAGTTGTGTAGTAGGTGGGAGAAAGACCTATGGCTACACCTTC.

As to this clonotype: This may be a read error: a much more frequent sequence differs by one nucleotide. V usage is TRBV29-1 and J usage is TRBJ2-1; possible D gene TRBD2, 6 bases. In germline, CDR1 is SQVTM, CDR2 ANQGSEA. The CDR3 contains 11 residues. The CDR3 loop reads CSGKTSIEKFF. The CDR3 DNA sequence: TGCAGCGGGAAGACTAGTATTGAGAAGTTCTTC.

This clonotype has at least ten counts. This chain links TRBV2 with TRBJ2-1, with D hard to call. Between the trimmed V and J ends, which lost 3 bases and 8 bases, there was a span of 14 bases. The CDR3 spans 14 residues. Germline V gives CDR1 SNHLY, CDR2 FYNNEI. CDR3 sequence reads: CASSDIVAPDEQFF. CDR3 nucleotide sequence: TGTGCCAGCAGTGACATCGTGGCGCCCGATGAGCAGTTCTTC.